The rows below give T cell receptor beta chains drawn from one sample of a study of blood T cell repertoires in COVID-19. Libraries were prepared by immunoSEQ multiplex PCR; TCRdb keeps only in-frame clonotypes and omits some of them. The sample holds about 45,000 clones, around 80% seen once. Material for sequencing was peripheral blood. The receptors here all came from an elderly man in a cohort sampled during active COVID-19. Each CDR3 is given with its conserved first and last residue. The D gene is left open where the match is weak. Clone size is shown for a subset of rows, as once, few, many or a class of expanded clone.

clone size	V gene	D gene	CDR3 length	J gene	CDR3 DNA	CDR3 protein
-	TRBV5-1	-	13	TRBJ2-7	TGCGCCAGCAGCTTCGTCCCGACAGGCGAGCAGTACTTC	CASSFVPTGEQYF
-	TRBV14	TRBD2	22	TRBJ2-1	TGTGCCAGCAGCCAAGATCCCCGTGGGACTAGCGGGAGATTACTTATCAGGAATGAGCAGTTCTTC	CASSQDPRGTSGRLLIRNEQFF
few	TRBV2	TRBD1	13	TRBJ1-1	TGTGCCAGCAGGGACAGGGGAGGGTATGCAGCTTTCTTT	CASRDRGGYAAFF
-	TRBV7-2	TRBD1	14	TRBJ2-7	TGTGCCAGCAGCACAGGGGTAGAAACCTACGAGCAGTACTTC	CASSTGVETYEQYF
-	TRBV5-4	TRBD2	15	TRBJ2-3	TGTGCCAGCAGCTCGGCTAGCGGGGGGGGGTATACGCAGTATTTT	CASSSASGGGYTQYF
once	TRBV7-3	-	20	TRBJ2-2	TGTGCCAGCAGCTTAGTAGCAAGAGGAGGTTCGGTGCTAAGCACCGGGGAGCTGTTTTTT	CASSLVARGGSVLSTGELFF
-	TRBV7-2	TRBD2	15	TRBJ2-1	TGTGCCAGCAGTTTAGGGGGAGCGGGAGTTAATGAGCAGTTCTTC	CASSLGGAGVNEQFF
-	TRBV14	-	13	TRBJ2-6	TGTGCCAGCAGCCTTTCCCCGGTAGTCAGGGCGACTTTC	CASSLSPVVRATF
-	TRBV6-1	-	14	TRBJ2-3	TGTGCCAGCAGTGAAGGCGGGGGCACAGATACGCAGTATTTT	CASSEGGGTDTQYF
-	TRBV10-3	TRBD1	14	TRBJ1-2	TGTGCCATCAGGGAAGGGGACAGGGGCTATGGCTACACCTTC	CAIREGDRGYGYTF
-	TRBV7-2	TRBD1	16	TRBJ1-1	TGTGCCAGCAGCGTCCGCCTGGGACAGGGGGGTACTGAAGCTTTCTTT	CASSVRLGQGGTEAFF
once	TRBV7-2	TRBD1	15	TRBJ1-5	TGTGCCAGCAGCGGACAGGGCGGGAGCAATCAGCCCCAGCATTTT	CASSGQGGSNQPQHF
-	TRBV9	TRBD2	16	TRBJ2-1	TGTGCCAGCAGCGTCTCCAAGGGAGGGTTTGACAATGAGCAGTTCTTC	CASSVSKGGFDNEQFF
-	TRBV28	TRBD2	12	TRBJ2-7	TGTGCCAGCGGGGGGGAAACCTACGAGCAGTACTTC	CASGGETYEQYF
once	TRBV11-2	-	14	TRBJ2-2	TGTGCCAGCAGACTAGAGCTGAACACCGGGGAGCTGTTTTTT	CASRLELNTGELFF
-	TRBV28	-	15	TRBJ2-7	TGTGCCAGCAGTTTAGGGGCGCGCAACTCCTACGAGCAGTACTTC	CASSLGARNSYEQYF
-	TRBV5-4	TRBD1	15	TRBJ2-7	TGTGCCAGCAGCTTTGTGGACAGGACCTCCTACGAGCAGTACTTC	CASSFVDRTSYEQYF
-	TRBV7-7	TRBD1	15	TRBJ2-5	TGTGCTAGCAGCTCGGTACAGGGGGCACGGGAGACCCAGTACTTC	CASSSVQGARETQYF
-	TRBV6-6	-	15	TRBJ2-3	TGTGCCAGCAGTTATAGGGGGAGCGGCACAGATACGCAGTATTTT	CASSYRGSGTDTQYF
-	TRBV29-1	-	16	TRBJ2-6	TGCAGCGTTGAAGATCTTGAGGGGGCTGGGGCCAACGTCCTGACTTTC	CSVEDLEGAGANVLTF
-	TRBV6-5	-	15	TRBJ1-4	TGTGCCACCCTTGGAAGGGGGTGGGGTAATGAAAAACTGTTTTTT	CATLGRGWGNEKLFF
-	TRBV6-2/TRBV6-3	-	14	TRBJ2-7	TGTGCCAGCAGTTACTCAGGGGTGCTAAGCGAGCAGTACTTC	CASSYSGVLSEQYF
-	TRBV6-5	TRBD1	16	TRBJ1-4	TGTGCCAGCAGTTCTCGACAGGGGACGGTCTCCGAAAAACTGTTTTTT	CASSSRQGTVSEKLFF
-	TRBV28	TRBD1	16	TRBJ2-3	TGTGCCAGCAGTTTCCCCACAGGGGCCACTACAGATACGCAGTATTTT	CASSFPTGATTDTQYF
-	TRBV19	TRBD1	16	TRBJ1-5	TGTGCCAGTAGTATCCCGGACAGGGGGCGCCGTCAGCCCCAGCATTTT	CASSIPDRGRRQPQHF
-	TRBV27	-	13	TRBJ1-1	TGTGCCAGCAGTTTAGTCCTAAACACTGAAGCTTTCTTT	CASSLVLNTEAFF
-	TRBV6-1	-	13	TRBJ1-5	TGTGCCAGCAGTGAAGGACTTCGTCAGCCCCAGCATTTT	CASSEGLRQPQHF
-	TRBV7-8	-	15	TRBJ1-2	TGTGCCAGCAGCCCCCCACTGCGGTTCTCCTATGGCTACACCTTC	CASSPPLRFSYGYTF
-	TRBV4-1	TRBD1	15	TRBJ2-1	TGCGCCAGCAGCCATAACCGGGACAGATACAATGAGCAGTTCTTC	CASSHNRDRYNEQFF
-	TRBV6-1	TRBD1	14	TRBJ1-2	TGTGCCAGCAGTGAACAACAGGGGGCGGCTGGCTACACCTTC	CASSEQQGAAGYTF
-	TRBV6-6	TRBD1	15	TRBJ2-1	TGTGCCAGCAGTTCCAGGGACAGGGGGCATTATGAGCAGTTCTTC	CASSSRDRGHYEQFF
-	TRBV7-2	-	15	TRBJ1-2	TGTGCCAGCAGCTCAGACATCAACACTAACTATGGCTACACCTTC	CASSSDINTNYGYTF
many	TRBV6-4	-	13	TRBJ1-1	TGTGCCAGCAGTGACGAACAGAACACTGAAGCTTTCTTT	CASSDEQNTEAFF
few	TRBV7-2	TRBD1	16	TRBJ2-7	TGTGCCAGCAGCCAGCAGCCGGGACAGAGCTCCTACGAGCAGTACTTC	CASSQQPGQSSYEQYF
-	TRBV9	TRBD1	15	TRBJ1-1	TGTGCCAGCAGCGTAGAAGCAGGGGGCGACACTGAAGCTTTCTTT	CASSVEAGGDTEAFF
once	TRBV4-1	TRBD2	17	TRBJ2-3	TGCGCCAGCAGCCAAGGCTCGGGACTAGCCTCCACAGATACGCAGTATTTT	CASSQGSGLASTDTQYF
-	TRBV18	-	18	TRBJ2-1	TGTGCCAGCTCACCCATTTACCGGACCTCCGGGGAAGCCAATGAGCAGTTCTTC	CASSPIYRTSGEANEQFF
-	TRBV7-2	-	14	TRBJ2-5	TGTGCCAGCAGCACCACTTACCAGACCGGGGCCCAGTACTTC	CASSTTYQTGAQYF
-	TRBV2	TRBD2	15	TRBJ2-2	TGTGCCAGCAGCGTGACTAGCGGGGGGTCAGGGGAGCTGTTTTTT	CASSVTSGGSGELFF
-	TRBV19	TRBD1	13	TRBJ2-1	TGTGCCAGTAGTGCCAGGGGGCACAATGAGCAGTTCTTC	CASSARGHNEQFF
-	TRBV4-3	TRBD1	17	TRBJ2-6	TGCGCCAGCAGCCACCAGGGGGCCAGTGGTGGGGCCAACGTCCTGACTTTC	CASSHQGASGGANVLTF
few	TRBV5-1	-	13	TRBJ2-5	TGCGCCAGCAGCTCCTCCCACCAAGAGACCCAGTACTTC	CASSSSHQETQYF
few	TRBV6-1	TRBD2	15	TRBJ2-5	TGTGCCAGCAGTGAAAGGGACTACCCCCAAGAGACCCAGTACTTC	CASSERDYPQETQYF
few	TRBV5-1	TRBD1	14	TRBJ1-5	TGCGCCAGCAGCGACAGGGGGCGAAGTCAGCCCCAGCATTTT	CASSDRGRSQPQHF
-	TRBV27	TRBD2	16	TRBJ2-1	TGTGCCAGCAGTTCCTCCGGGACTAGCGGGAGGGTCTCGAAGTTCTTC	CASSSSGTSGRVSKFF
-	TRBV5-5	TRBD1	14	TRBJ1-1	TGTGCCAGCAGTAGACAGGGGGCGAGAACTGAAGCTTTCTTT	CASSRQGARTEAFF
-	TRBV15	TRBD1	16	TRBJ1-4	TGTGCCACCAGCACTCACCGGGACAGGGCTAATGAAAAACTGTTTTTT	CATSTHRDRANEKLFF
-	TRBV15	-	13	TRBJ1-3	TGTGCCACCAGTCGTTTCTCTGGAAACACCATATATTTT	CATSRFSGNTIYF
once	TRBV5-5	TRBD2	15	TRBJ2-1	TGTGCCAGCAGCGCGCTAGCGGGATCGCGGAATGAGCAGTTCTTC	CASSALAGSRNEQFF
few	TRBV6-2/TRBV6-3	TRBD1	17	TRBJ1-4	TGTGCCAGCAGTTACTTTTTGGTGGGACAGGGGGGTGAAAAACTGTTTTTT	CASSYFLVGQGGEKLFF
few	TRBV2	-	13	TRBJ2-2	TGTGCCAGCAGTGTTATTAGTACCGGGGAGCTGTTTTTT	CASSVISTGELFF